The present entry profiles one T cell receptor beta chain with its context. TCRdb recomputed calls from the RT-PCR reads with MiXCR, one row per CDR3 protein. The sample lists 30,000 or so distinct CDR3 sequences; 6.8% were seen once. These data originate in a study of patients and donors after allogeneic stem cell transplantation. Sequenced: blood, either unsorted or a sorted T cell fraction (not recorded which). This sequence originates from a human donor who was either an allogeneic HSCT recipient or a stem cell or donor lymphocyte infusion donor (not recorded which). It is not recorded whose cells these are; they may come from a transplant donor.

The CDR3 is CASSPGALETQYF. Written as DNA, the CDR3 is TGTGCCAGCAGTCCCGGGGCTTTGGAGACCCAGTACTTC. This chain uses TRBV28 with TRBJ2-5; possibly TRBD1 or TRBD2 for D (5 bases each). The CDR3 extends over 13 amino acids. Trimming left V 5 bases short and J 5 bases short, with 12 bases between. Looked up from germline, CDR1 is MDHEN and CDR2 is SYDVKM.